Presented here are 20 T cell receptor beta chains from one specimen sequenced in a study of shared clonotypes between healthy human individuals. Data came from immunoSEQ multiplex PCR; TCRdb stores just in-frame clones and leaves some out. The repertoire holds around 990,000 clones, about 80% seen once, with about 0.94% in the top ten. Sequenced sample: memory CD4+ T cells from PBMCs. Described subset: CD45RA-negative fraction. Every receptor here comes from a man aged 18 to 30 in good health. Some clones in this sample may be carry-over from other donors' samples.

The chain joins TRBV2 to TRBJ2-4; TRBD2 aligns across 11 bases. Germline values: CDR1 SNHLY, CDR2 FYNNEI. V was pared by 7 bases and J by 5 bases, with 7 bases of the junction left unmatched. This CDR3 region has 15 residues. CDR3 residues: CASTKELAGENIQYF. CDR3 DNA sequence: TGTGCCAGCACTAAAGAACTAGCGGGGGAAAACATTCAGTACTTC.

The chain is built from TRBV4-3 and TRBJ1-1; D remains unclear. The V gene's germline CDR1 is LGHNA and CDR2 YSLEER. Trimming took off 0 bases at V and 7 bases at J, with 15 bases between the two ends. The CDR3 runs 15 residues. The CDR3 reads CASSQEYRAKGEAFF. CDR3 bases: TGCGCCAGCAGCCAAGAATATAGGGCGAAGGGTGAAGCTTTCTTT.

This chain links TRBV11-2 with TRBJ2-7, with a tentative D call TRBD2 (5 bases). V shed 3 bases and J shed 2 bases, with 8 bases lying between them. The CDR3 consists of 13 residues. Germline lookup yields CDR1 SGHAT and CDR2 FQNNGV. CDR3 sequence: CASSFTSTYEQYF. The CDR3 bases are TGTGCCAGCAGCTTTACTAGTACCTACGAGCAGTACTTC. Complete variable domain (other parts from reference TRBV11-2 and TRBJ2-7): EAGVAQSPRYKIIEKRQSVAFWCNPISGHATLYWYQQILGQGPKLLIQFQNNGVVDDSQLPKDRFSAERLKGVDSTLKIQPAKLEDSAVYLCASSFTSTYEQYFGPGTRLTVT.

This clone was seen a single time. The junction and the germline gene differ at one end; a read error may be behind it. The CDR3 loop is CASCSSHEQYF. As DNA, the CDR3 is TGCGCCAGCTGCAGCTCCCACGAGCAGTACTTC. The chain employs TRBV10-1 and TRBJ2-7; D not certain. The CDR3 length is 11 residues. Germline-derived CDR1 and CDR2 are WNHNN and SYGVQD (reference sequence).

The CDR3 protein is CSVETSGRFYSYNEQFF. CDR3 sequence (DNA): TGCAGCGTTGAGACTAGCGGGAGGTTCTACTCCTACAATGAGCAGTTCTTC. The rearrangement links TRBV29-1 to TRBJ2-1; TRBD2 aligns across 13 bases. V lost 3 bases to trimming and J lost 0 bases; unmatched junction nucleotides: 5. CDR3 length: 17 residues. Germline V gives CDR1 SQVTM, CDR2 ANQGSEA.

This clone was counted once. The gene calls are TRBV10-3 and TRBJ1-1; D ambiguous. This CDR3 is 13 amino acids long. The germline V and J ends were trimmed by 0 bases and 7 bases, with 9 bases remaining between them. Germline CDR1 is ENHRY and CDR2 is SYGVKD. DNA for the CDR3: TGTGCCATCAGTGAGTCCACGGATAATGAAGCTTTCTTT. Translated: CAISESTDNEAFF.

This CDR3 is CASTTGGREQYF. The DNA of the CDR3 is TGTGCCAGCACTACAGGGGGCAGAGAGCAGTACTTC. The chain joins TRBV28 to TRBJ2-7, with TRBD1 matching over 9 bases. The germline CDR1 and CDR2 sequences are MDHEN and SYDVKM. CDR3 size: 12 residues. J was trimmed by 7 bases and V by 7 bases; bases with no gene match: 5. The full variable domain, in which reference TRBV28 and TRBJ2-7 provide the parts outside the CDR3, is DVKVTQSSRYLVKRTGEKVFLECVQDMDHENMFWYRQDPGLGLRLIYFSYDVKMKEKGDIPEGYSVSREKKERFSLILESASTNQTSMYLCASTTGGREQYFGPGTRLTVT.

The chain joins TRBV4-1 to TRBJ2-3, with D possibly TRBD2 on 6 matching bases. The CDR3 runs 16 residues. Germline V gene lookup returns CDR1 MGHRA and CDR2 YSYEKL. Trimming took 1 base from V and 6 from J, leaving 17 bases between them. The CDR3 DNA is TGCGCCAGCAGCCAAGGGGCTTTACCTAGCGCCGATACGCAGTATTTT. Translated: CASSQGALPSADTQYF.

There are a few counts of this clone. A much larger clone sits a single nucleotide away, making a read error possible. V and J are TRBV11-2 and TRBJ2-5, with D possibly being TRBD2 (6 bases). The J call may not be correct, given that the DNA end is closer to TRBJ2-7. The CDR3 runs 14 residues. Germline V gene sequence: CDR1 SGHAT, CDR2 FQNNGV. The CDR3 DNA sequence: TGTGCCAGCAGCTTAGACGGGGGAGCCGGCGAGCAGTACTTC. It is translated as CASSLDGGAGEQYF.

The chain uses TRBV2 and TRBJ2-7; 11 nucleotides align to TRBD2. Looked up from germline, CDR1 is SNHLY and CDR2 is FYNNEI. The V and J ends lost 4 bases and 2 bases, in that order; junction bases with no gene match: 10. The CDR3 is made up of 17 amino acids. The CDR3 DNA follows: TGTGCCAGCAGTGGATCGGGACTAGCGGAAAACCCCTACGAGCAGTACTTC. This gives the protein CASSGSGLAENPYEQYF.

This clone was recorded many times. This sample includes further DNA sequences coding for the same CDR3. The chain employs TRBV27 and TRBJ1-2; D possibly corresponds to TRBD1 (6 bases). This CDR3 is 14 amino acids long. V was shortened by 4 bases and J by 8 bases, with 17 bases between the two germline ends. From germline, CDR1 is MNHEY and CDR2 SMNVEV (reference sequence). The CDR3 region is CASSSRGTPNGYTF. The CDR3 region has the DNA TGTGCCAGCAGTTCCAGGGGCACGCCGAACGGCTACACCTTC.

This clone was found once. For the CDR3, the DNA is TGTGCCTTAGGGTTTACGGGGTTCAACTATGGCTACACCTTC. Translation: CALGFTGFNYGYTF. This sequence joins TRBV30 and TRBJ1-2; D unclear. This CDR3 is built from 14 residues. The V gene lost 7 bases and the J gene lost 2 bases, with 17 bases spanning the gap. The germline V gene encodes CDR1 GTSNPN and CDR2 SVGIG (reference sequence).

The J gene is TRBJ2-7, the V gene TRBV5-1; TRBD2 aligns across 11 bases. In germline, CDR1 is SGHRS, CDR2 YFSETQ. The V gene end was trimmed by 3 bases and the J gene end by 2 bases; junction bases not matched to a gene: 7. The CDR3 loop spans 16 amino acids. The CDR3 is CASSWGTSGPTYEQYF. The CDR3 DNA reads as TGCGCCAGCAGCTGGGGGACTAGCGGCCCAACCTACGAGCAGTACTTC.

The chain is built from TRBV5-1 and TRBJ1-2, with unresolved D. Per the germline V gene, CDR1 is SGHRS and CDR2 is YFSETQ. V dropped 3 bases and J dropped 4 bases, with 16 bases sitting between them. This CDR3 comprises 15 residues. CDR3 coding DNA: TGCGCCAGCAGCTCGTCGGGCCCAAACGGCTATGGCTACACCTTC. Its translation is CASSSSGPNGYGYTF.

V is TRBV18 and J is TRBJ2-1; 13 bases align to TRBD2. The germline gives CDR1 KGHSH, CDR2 LQKENI. The CDR3 consists of 16 residues. Trimming cost V 2 bases and J 8 bases; bases outside gene matches: 6. Written as DNA, the CDR3 is TGTGCCAGCTCACCAAGGACTAGCGGGAGTTTCGATGAGCAGTTCTTC. It is translated as CASSPRTSGSFDEQFF.

This sequence joins TRBV5-1 and TRBJ2-7, with D possibly matching TRBD1 (7 bases). With 0 bases removed from V and 0 bases from J, the gap between germline ends came to 10 bases. Germline V gives CDR1 SGHRS, CDR2 YFSETQ. The CDR3 length is 15 residues. CDR3 loop: CASSLAGGISYEQYF. The DNA for the CDR3 is TGCGCCAGCAGCTTGGCAGGGGGGATCTCCTACGAGCAGTACTTC.

This rearrangement joins TRBV6-5 to TRBJ2-5; the match to TRBD2 covers 7 bases. The J call is doubtful: the DNA matches TRBJ2-7 better. The CDR3 length is 15 residues. Germline lookup yields CDR1 MNHEY and CDR2 SVGAGI. The CDR3 DNA follows: TGTGCCAGCAGTCTAGGGAGGGCATTTGCCTACGAGCAGTACTTC. Its protein product is CASSLGRAFAYEQYF.

This chain links TRBV5-1 with TRBJ1-3; 7 positions match TRBD1. Unmatched junction bases numbered 4, after V lost 1 base and J lost 0 bases. CDR3 size: 16 residues. CDR1 SGHRS and CDR2 YFSETQ come from the germline V gene. The CDR3 DNA is TGCGCCAGCAGCTTGTTAACAGGGGACTCTGGAAACACCATATATTTT. It specifies CASSLLTGDSGNTIYF.

On this clone itself: This may be a read error, as it is one base from a much larger clone. The chain employs TRBV29-1 and TRBJ1-2; weak D call: TRBD1 (6 bases). In germline, CDR1 is SQVTM, CDR2 ANQGSEA. V was pared by 5 bases and J by 6 bases, with 19 bases between. The CDR3 length is 14 residues. The CDR3: CSVTSHRDNDGYTF. In nucleotides, the CDR3 is TGCAGCGTTACCTCCCACCGGGACAACGATGGCTACACCTTC.

V is TRBV11-2 and J is TRBJ1-1; possible D gene TRBD1, 6 bases. The CDR3 totals 15 residues. Germline V gives CDR1 SGHAT, CDR2 FQNNGV. Trimming pared 2 bases from V and 2 bases from J, leaving 12 bases between. CDR3 nucleotide sequence: TGTGCCAGCAGCTTACCGGGACACTTAAACACTGAAGCTTTCTTT. It codes for CASSLPGHLNTEAFF.